This TCR beta chain originates from a study of blood T cell repertoires in COVID-19. As originally analysed: Amplification of reference gene primers was used by the study to estimate nucleated cell counts. Assay used: immunoSEQ multiplex PCR; TCRdb lists only in-frame clones, some missing. Clone size and the V and J calls come from that table; the DNA yielded D and trimming. The sample yields about 120,000 clones, about 89% seen once. The germline V gene encodes CDR1 SNHLY and CDR2 FYNNEI. The CDR3 extends over 19 amino acids. V was clipped by 6 bases and J by 0 bases, with 24 bases between them. The material sequenced was peripheral blood. The chain is built from TRBV2 and TRBJ1-5, with a weak D call TRBD1 (6 bases). The receptor was isolated from a man in his forties with acute or convalescent COVID-19. CDR3 nucleotide sequence: TGTGCCAGCAGCTCACTATTGCGGGGGACATACAATAGCAATCAGCCCCAGCATTTT. It translates to CASSSLLRGTYNSNQPQHF.